This note documents a single TCR beta chain sequence. Its antigen is undetermined. This sample was included in a study of lymphopenia after photon versus proton radiotherapy. Findings and caveats of the study: Relative stability marked proton patients; photon patients lost diversity and naive cells.

Assay used: immunoSEQ multiplex PCR; TCRdb lists only in-frame clones, some missing. This table has tens of thousands of clones, approximately 84% appearing once. Looked up from germline, CDR1 is LNHDA and CDR2 is SQIVND (reference sequence). The V gene lost 6 bases and the J gene lost 2 bases, with 13 bases spanning the gap. CDR3 length: 14 amino acids. V is TRBV19 and J is TRBJ1-1, with no clear D. This clonotype was obtained from a man in his forties with gastric cancer. The material was peripheral blood, obtained from a patient treated with photon-based radiotherapy. DNA for the CDR3: TGTGCCAGTAGGTCCGGGCTCCTCAACACTGAAGCTTTCTTT. Amino acid sequence: CASRSGLLNTEAFF.